Detailed here is one T cell receptor (beta chain). Its antigen is unknown. This entry belongs to a study of Graves' ophthalmopathy and Graves' hyperthyroidism. Study-wide results and limits: As the model predicted ophthalmopathy progression, it achieved a sensitivity of about 71% and a specificity of 72.22%. Most thyroid clonotypes expanded beyond 0.001 frequency were also found in blood.

Using RNA transcripts, the TCR beta CDR3 regions were amplified. HTBI-primed first-round RT-PCR preceded second-round multiplex PCR. MiXCR was run by TCRdb on the multiplex PCR reads, yielding one entry per CDR3 protein. Altogether around 600,000 distinct CDR3 sequences are present, about 41% being singletons, with the ten largest covering around 3%. Orbital computed tomography and thyroid ultrasound, along with TRAb, serum thyroxine and clinical symptoms, underpinned diagnosis. A volume of 8.5 to 10 ml of fresh peripheral blood supplied the PBMCs. The V end lost 3 bases, the J end lost 10 bases, and 16 bases lay between the germline ends. There are 15 residues in the CDR3. Per the germline V gene, CDR1 is LNHNV and CDR2 is YYDKDF (reference sequence).

The sequencing sample was made of peripheral blood. The chain is built from TRBV15 and TRBJ1-6, with a possible D match to TRBD1 (5 bases). This clonotype was obtained from an adult man with Graves' ophthalmopathy. CDR3 in DNA: TGTGCCACCAGCAGCTTAGGCTGGGGACCATCACCCCTCCACTTT. Translated: CATSSLGWGPSPLHF.